A selection of T cell receptor beta chains follows, all from one sample in a study of OX40 agonist ivuxolimab in advanced cancers. This table comes from immunoSEQ multiplex PCR, and its TCRdb copy is limited to in-frame clones, with some not included. The repertoire holds tens of thousands of clones, with around four fifths as singletons. The sequencing used CD4+ or CD8+ T cells sorted from blood, collected in a trial of the OX40 agonist ivuxolimab. These receptors were taken from an adult with an advanced solid tumor such as melanoma, head and neck, liver or kidney cancer. CDR3s include the opening cysteine and the closing phenylalanine or tryptophan. A D gene is named only where the DNA matches it firmly. Only some rows state a clone size, as once, few, many or a class for expanded clones.

V	J	D	size	DNA	CDR3
TRBV28	TRBJ1-6	NA	NA	TGTGCCAGCAGTCCCATGGGGGCCGACTCCTATAATTCACCCCTCCACTTT	CASSPMGADSYNSPLHF
TRBV10-3	TRBJ1-5	NA	few	TGTGCCATCAGTGAGAGCGCGTATAGCAATCAGCCCCAGCATTTT	CAISESAYSNQPQHF
TRBV15	TRBJ2-2	NA	NA	TGTGCCACCAGCAGGGCTAGGGGTGGTCGGGACACCGGGGAGCTGTTTTTT	CATSRARGGRDTGELFF
TRBV10-3	TRBJ1-1	NA	NA	TGTGCCATCAGCCTAGGGGATCTTCAGACTGAAGCTTTCTTT	CAISLGDLQTEAFF
TRBV6-1	TRBJ1-6	TRBD1	NA	TGTGCCAGCAGTGAAGCCCCCCCCAGCAGGGGGCCGCCCCTCCACTTT	CASSEAPPSRGPPLHF
TRBV5-4	TRBJ1-1	NA	NA	TGTGCCAGCAGCTTGGCCGCCGGAAGCACTGAAGCTTTCTTT	CASSLAAGSTEAFF
TRBV30	TRBJ1-2	NA	NA	TGTGCCTGGGAGCCCACAGGGCTCTATGGCTACACCTTC	CAWEPTGLYGYTF
TRBV29-1	TRBJ1-1	NA	NA	TGCAGCGTTGATAGGGGGGCAGGTACTGAAGCTTTCTTT	CSVDRGAGTEAFF
TRBV5-6	TRBJ2-7	NA	once	TGTGCCAGCAGCGCCTCAACAGGGCTCAGGTCCTACGAGCAGTACTTC	CASSASTGLRSYEQYF
TRBV9	TRBJ2-2	TRBD1	NA	TGTGCCAGCGGCACAGGGGCGAACACCGGGGAGCTGTTTTTT	CASGTGANTGELFF
TRBV4-2	TRBJ2-7	TRBD1	few	TGTGCCAGCAGCCAAGAAGGACAGGATTCCGGCGAGCAGTACTTC	CASSQEGQDSGEQYF
TRBV25-1	TRBJ2-7	TRBD1	few	TGTGCCAGCAGTGGCACGACAGGGGGCAGCTACGAGCAGTACTTC	CASSGTTGGSYEQYF
TRBV6-1	TRBJ1-2	NA	NA	TGTGCCAGCAGTCCGGTCGGCTATGGCTACACCTTC	CASSPVGYGYTF
TRBV7-2	TRBJ2-5	TRBD1	NA	TGTGCCAGCAGCTGGGCCGGGACAGGGGTCGAGACCCAGTACTTC	CASSWAGTGVETQYF
TRBV4-1	TRBJ2-3	TRBD2	few	TGCGCCAGCAGCCAAGTCCTAGCGGGGGGCACAGATACGCAGTATTTT	CASSQVLAGGTDTQYF
TRBV9	TRBJ2-2	NA	NA	TGTGCCAGCAGCCCCGGTGTAGCGAACACCGGGGAGCTGTTTTTT	CASSPGVANTGELFF
TRBV7-3	TRBJ1-2	NA	NA	TGTGCCAGCAGCTTAACAGGGGTTGTTGGCTACACCTTC	CASSLTGVVGYTF
TRBV5-1	TRBJ2-1	TRBD2	NA	TGCGCCAGCAGCCCCGGGGTAGCGGGTAACTACAATGAGCAGTTCTTC	CASSPGVAGNYNEQFF
TRBV7-2	TRBJ2-7	TRBD1	NA	TGTGCCAGCAGCTTGACAGGGACCTACGAGCAGTACTTC	CASSLTGTYEQYF
TRBV6-1	TRBJ1-5	NA	NA	TGTGCTATGGGGGATGGACCCCAGCATTTT	CAMGDGPQHF
TRBV7-2	TRBJ2-5	NA	NA	TGTGCCAGCACTCGAAGAGGAGGGGGAGCGGGCCAAGAGACCCAGTACTTC	CASTRRGGGAGQETQYF
TRBV29-1	TRBJ2-5	NA	NA	TGCAGCGCCAGACAAGAGACCCAGTACTTC	CSARQETQYF
TRBV28	TRBJ1-1	TRBD1	many	TGTGCCAGCAGTTTACCAACAGGGGTCAACACTGAAGCTTTCTTT	CASSLPTGVNTEAFF
TRBV28	TRBJ2-6	NA	NA	TGTGCCAGCAGCTTTCAGGCCGCCAGCTCTGGGGCCAACGTCCTGACTTTC	CASSFQAASSGANVLTF
TRBV28	TRBJ2-1	TRBD2	NA	TGTGCCAGCAGTGACGGACTAGCGGGGGCTGATGAGCAGTTCTTC	CASSDGLAGADEQFF
TRBV30	TRBJ2-5	NA	NA	TGTGCCTGGAGTGTACAGAGCGCCCAGTACTTC	CAWSVQSAQYF